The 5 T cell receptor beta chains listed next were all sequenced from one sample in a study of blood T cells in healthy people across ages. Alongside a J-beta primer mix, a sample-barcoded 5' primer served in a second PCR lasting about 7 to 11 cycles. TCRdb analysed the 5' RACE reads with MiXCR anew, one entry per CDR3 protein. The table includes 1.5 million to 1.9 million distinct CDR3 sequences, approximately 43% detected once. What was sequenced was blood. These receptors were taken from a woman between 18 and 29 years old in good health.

The CDR3 DNA sequence: TGTGCCAGCAGCCTGGGACCCCCGGGTGTGTTCTTC. Translated: CASSLGPPGVFF. This chain connects TRBV7-8 to TRBJ2-1; possibly TRBD1 or TRBD2 for D (5 bases each). Germline V gives CDR1 SGHVS, CDR2 FQNEAQ. Trimming shortened V by 5 bases and J by 15 bases, and 17 bases separated the two germline ends. The length of the CDR3 is 12 residues.

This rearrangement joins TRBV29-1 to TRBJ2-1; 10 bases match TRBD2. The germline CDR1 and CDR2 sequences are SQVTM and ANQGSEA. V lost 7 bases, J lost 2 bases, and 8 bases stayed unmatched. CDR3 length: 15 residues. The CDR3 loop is CSARPGLAAYNEQFF. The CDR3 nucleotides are TGCAGCGCCCGTCCCGGACTAGCGGCCTACAATGAGCAGTTCTTC.

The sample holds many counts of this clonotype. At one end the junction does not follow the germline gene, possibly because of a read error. The DNA of the CDR3 is TGTGCCAGCAGCCAAGAGGGGGGATACAATGAGCAGTTCTTC. Protein product: CASSQEGGYNEQFF. V and J are TRBV4-1 and TRBJ2-1; D possibly matches TRBD1 or TRBD2 (6 bases each). This CDR3 is built from 14 residues. Germline CDR1 is MGHRA and CDR2 is YSYEKL.

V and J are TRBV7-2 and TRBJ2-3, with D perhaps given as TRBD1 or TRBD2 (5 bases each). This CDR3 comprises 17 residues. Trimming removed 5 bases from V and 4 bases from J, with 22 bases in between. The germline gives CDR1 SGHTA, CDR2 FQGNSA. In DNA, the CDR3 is TGTGCCAGCAGCGCTACCGGGGCCCTGGCTAGATCAGATACGCAGTATTTT. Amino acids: CASSATGALARSDTQYF.

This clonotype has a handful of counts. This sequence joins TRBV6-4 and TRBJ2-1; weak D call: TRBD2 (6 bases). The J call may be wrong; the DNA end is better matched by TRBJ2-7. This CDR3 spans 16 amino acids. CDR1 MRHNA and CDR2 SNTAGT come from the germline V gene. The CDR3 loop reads CASSPIGRSSYNEQYF. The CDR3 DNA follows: TGTGCCAGCAGTCCTATTGGGAGGTCCTCCTACAATGAGCAGTACTTC.